This record concerns one T cell receptor beta chain sequence. What it recognizes is unknown. This entry comes from a study of T cell responses to AZD1222 COVID-19 vaccine. Sequenced by immunoSEQ multiplex PCR; TCRdb stores in-frame clones only, minus some. The profile shows 140,000 to 150,000 clones, around 89% of them singletons. CDR1 MNHNS and CDR2 SASEGT come from the germline V gene. The ends were cut back, 6 bases at V and 5 bases at J, with 14 bases in the middle. The CDR3 consists of 14 residues. Study-level points and caveats: Clonal diversity may have been underestimated, and the donors were mostly white British, with more females than males. Repertoire collection took place solely once the T cell response had peaked. Reportedly, close to half of spike-specific TCRs are directed against unmutated variant regions. Once two AZD1222 doses were given, Spike-specific TCR breadth and depth went up.

This specimen consisted of peripheral blood, obtained on day 0 of AZD1222 vaccination. This sequence was found in an adult in good health. The chain couples TRBV6-1 to TRBJ1-5, with D tentatively TRBD1 (5 bases). The CDR3 protein is CASRLERDDQPQHF. DNA for the CDR3: TGTGCCAGCAGGCTCGAAAGGGACGATCAGCCCCAGCATTTT.